This T cell receptor (beta chain) comes out of a study of shared clonotypes between healthy human individuals. Only in-frame clones appear in the TCRdb table, and some are missing; sequencing was by immunoSEQ multiplex PCR. Among about 680,000 clones, 73% were seen once, and the ten largest hold around 2%. General observations from the study: Tissues were not sampled, only blood, and their repertoires likely differ. The rarefaction results pointed to incomplete sorted-subset sequencing despite large depth. Having only a few donors restricted how much genetic and exposure-history diversity was captured.

Concerning this clone: Its antigen is currently unknown.

The CDR3 extends over 15 amino acids. Germline V gives CDR1 SGHRS, CDR2 YFSETQ. The germline V and J ends were trimmed by 3 bases and 8 bases, with 20 bases remaining between them. Those who donated were healthy HIV-negative adults, with no recent acute infections or vaccinations reported. This chain uses TRBV5-1 with TRBJ1-2, with a weak D call TRBD1 (5 bases). Sequencing was carried out using memory CD4+ T cells sorted from blood. Subset specified: CD45RA-negative fraction. The TCR was taken from a woman aged 30 to 39 in good health. The CDR3 DNA reads as TGCGCCAGCAGCTCGATTGGGACTGCGGGCGACGGCTACACCTTC. This sequence encodes CASSSIGTAGDGYTF. Drawing the rest from reference TRBV5-1 and TRBJ1-2, the complete variable domain is KAGVTQTPRYLIKTRGQQVTLSCSPISGHRSVSWYQQTPGQGLQFLFEYFSETQRNKGNFPGRFSGRQFSNSRSEMNVSTLELGDSALYLCASSSIGTAGDGYTFGSGTRLTVV.